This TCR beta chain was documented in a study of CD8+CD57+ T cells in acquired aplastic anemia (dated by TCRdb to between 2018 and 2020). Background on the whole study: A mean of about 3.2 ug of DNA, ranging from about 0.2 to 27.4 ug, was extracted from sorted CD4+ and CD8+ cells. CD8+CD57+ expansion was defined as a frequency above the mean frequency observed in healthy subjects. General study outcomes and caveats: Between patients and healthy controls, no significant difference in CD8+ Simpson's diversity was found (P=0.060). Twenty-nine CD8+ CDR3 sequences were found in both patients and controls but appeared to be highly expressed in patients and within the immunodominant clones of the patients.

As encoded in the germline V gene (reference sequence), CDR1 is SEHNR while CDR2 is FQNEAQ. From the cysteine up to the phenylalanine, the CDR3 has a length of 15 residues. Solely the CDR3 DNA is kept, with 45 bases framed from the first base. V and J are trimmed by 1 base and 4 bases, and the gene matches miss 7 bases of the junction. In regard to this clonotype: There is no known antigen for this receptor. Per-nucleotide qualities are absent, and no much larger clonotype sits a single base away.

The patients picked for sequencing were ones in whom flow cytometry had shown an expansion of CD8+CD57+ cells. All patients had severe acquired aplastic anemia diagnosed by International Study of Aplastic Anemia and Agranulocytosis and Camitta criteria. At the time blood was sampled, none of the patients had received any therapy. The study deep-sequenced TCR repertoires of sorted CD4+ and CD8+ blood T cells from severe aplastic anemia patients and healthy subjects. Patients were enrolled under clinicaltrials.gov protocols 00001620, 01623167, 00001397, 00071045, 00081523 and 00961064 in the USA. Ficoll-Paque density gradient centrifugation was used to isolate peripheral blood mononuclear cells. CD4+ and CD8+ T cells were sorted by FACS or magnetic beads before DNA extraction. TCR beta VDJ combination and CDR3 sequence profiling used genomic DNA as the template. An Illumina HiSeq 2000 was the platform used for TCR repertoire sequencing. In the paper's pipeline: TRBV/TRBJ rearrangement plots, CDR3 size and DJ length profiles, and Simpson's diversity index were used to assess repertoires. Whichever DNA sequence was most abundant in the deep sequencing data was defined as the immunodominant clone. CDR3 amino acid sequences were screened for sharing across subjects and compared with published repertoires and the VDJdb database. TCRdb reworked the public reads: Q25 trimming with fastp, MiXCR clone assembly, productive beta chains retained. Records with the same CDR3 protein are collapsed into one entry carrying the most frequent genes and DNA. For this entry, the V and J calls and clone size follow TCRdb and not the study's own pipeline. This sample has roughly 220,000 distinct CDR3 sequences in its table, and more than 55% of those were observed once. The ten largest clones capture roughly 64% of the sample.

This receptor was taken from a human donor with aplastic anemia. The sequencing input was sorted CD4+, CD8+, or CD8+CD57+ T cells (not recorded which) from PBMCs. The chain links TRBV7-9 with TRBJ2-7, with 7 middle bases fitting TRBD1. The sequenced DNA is TGTGCCAGCAGCTTAGGACCGGGACAGATGTACGAGCAGTACTTC. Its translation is CASSLGPGQMYEQYF.